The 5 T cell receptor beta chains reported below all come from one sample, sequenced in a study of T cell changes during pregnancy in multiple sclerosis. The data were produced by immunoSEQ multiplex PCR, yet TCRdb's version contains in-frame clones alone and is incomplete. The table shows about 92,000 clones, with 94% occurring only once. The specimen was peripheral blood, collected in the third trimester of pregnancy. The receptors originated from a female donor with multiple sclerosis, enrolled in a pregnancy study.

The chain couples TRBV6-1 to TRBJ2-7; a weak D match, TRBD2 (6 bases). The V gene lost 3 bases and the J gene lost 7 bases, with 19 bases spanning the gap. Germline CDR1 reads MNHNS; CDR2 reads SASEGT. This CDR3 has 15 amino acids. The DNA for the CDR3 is TGTGCCAGCAGTGAGGGGCTAGCGAGCCTTAAAGAGCAGTACTTC. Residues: CASSEGLASLKEQYF.

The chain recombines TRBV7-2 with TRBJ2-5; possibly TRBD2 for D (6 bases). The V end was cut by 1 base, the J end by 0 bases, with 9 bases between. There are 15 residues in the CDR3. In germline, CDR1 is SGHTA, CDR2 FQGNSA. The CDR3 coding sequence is TGTGCCAGCAGCTTAGACGGAGGGTACCAAGAGACCCAGTACTTC. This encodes CASSLDGGYQETQYF.

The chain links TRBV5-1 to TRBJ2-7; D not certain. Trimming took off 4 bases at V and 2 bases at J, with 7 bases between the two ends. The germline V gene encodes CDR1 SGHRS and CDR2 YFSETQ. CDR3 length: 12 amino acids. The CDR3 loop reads CASSPETYEQYF. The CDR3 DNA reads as TGCGCCAGCAGCCCGGAGACCTACGAGCAGTACTTC.

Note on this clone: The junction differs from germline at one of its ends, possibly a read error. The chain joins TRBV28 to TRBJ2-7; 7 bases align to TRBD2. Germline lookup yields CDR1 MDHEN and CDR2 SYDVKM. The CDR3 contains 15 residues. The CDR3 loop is CASSLGGGPIGEQYF. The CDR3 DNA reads TGTGCTAGCAGTTTGGGGGGAGGGCCTATTGGCGAGCAGTACTTC.

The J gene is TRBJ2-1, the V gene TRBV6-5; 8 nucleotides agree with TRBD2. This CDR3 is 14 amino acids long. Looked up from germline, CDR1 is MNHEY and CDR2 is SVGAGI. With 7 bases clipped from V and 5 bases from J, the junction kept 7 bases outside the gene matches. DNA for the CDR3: TGTGCCAGCACCTTACTAGCGGACCACAATGAGCAGTTCTTC. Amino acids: CASTLLADHNEQFF.